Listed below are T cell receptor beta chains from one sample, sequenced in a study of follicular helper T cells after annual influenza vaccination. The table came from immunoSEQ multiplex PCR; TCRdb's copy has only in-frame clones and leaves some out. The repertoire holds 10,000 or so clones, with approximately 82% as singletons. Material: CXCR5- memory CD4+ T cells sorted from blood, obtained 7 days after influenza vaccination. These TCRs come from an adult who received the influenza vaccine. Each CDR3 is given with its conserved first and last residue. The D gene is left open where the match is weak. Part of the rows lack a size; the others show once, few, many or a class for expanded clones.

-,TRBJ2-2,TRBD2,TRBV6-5,CASLGLAGNTGELFF,TGTGCCAGCCTGGGACTAGCGGGGAACACCGGGGAGCTGTTTTTT
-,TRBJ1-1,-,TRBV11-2,CASSPWKPNTEAFF,TGTGCCAGCAGCCCATGGAAACCCAACACTGAAGCTTTCTTT
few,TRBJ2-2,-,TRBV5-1,CASSLVAGEAGELFF,TGCGCCAGCAGCTTGGTGGCAGGGGAGGCCGGGGAGCTGTTTTTT
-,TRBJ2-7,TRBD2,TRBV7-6,CASSLEGRRGSSYEQYF,TGTGCCAGCAGCTTAGAGGGGCGGCGGGGGTCATCCTACGAGCAGTACTTC
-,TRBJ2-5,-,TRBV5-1,CASSSTLVWETQYF,TGCGCCAGCAGCTCCACGCTAGTTTGGGAGACCCAGTACTTC
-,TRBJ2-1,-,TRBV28,CASRLYSSYNEQFF,TGTGCCAGCAGGCTTTACAGCTCCTACAATGAGCAGTTCTTC
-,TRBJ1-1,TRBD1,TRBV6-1,CASSVTGGVEAFF,TGTGCCAGCAGTGTGACAGGGGGTGTTGAAGCTTTCTTT
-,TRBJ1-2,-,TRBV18,CASSLGRYYGYTF,TGTGCCAGCTCACTGGGGCGATACTATGGCTACACCTTC
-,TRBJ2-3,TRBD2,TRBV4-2,CASSQDRRGEDTQYF,TGTGCCAGCAGCCAAGATCGGCGGGGGGAGGATACGCAGTATTTT
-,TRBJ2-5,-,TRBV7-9,CASSPGGSLQETQYF,TGTGCCAGCAGCCCCGGCGGCAGTCTCCAAGAGACCCAGTACTTC
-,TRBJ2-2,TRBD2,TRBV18,CASTKLAGNTGELFF,TGTGCCAGCACGAAGCTAGCGGGGAACACCGGGGAGCTGTTTTTT
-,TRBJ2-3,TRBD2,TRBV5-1,CASSLSLAGTDTQYF,TGCGCCAGCAGCTTGTCTCTAGCGGGGACAGATACGCAGTATTTT
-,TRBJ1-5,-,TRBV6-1,CASSGEPYSNQPQHF,TGTGCCAGCAGTGGGGAACCTTATAGCAATCAGCCCCAGCATTTT
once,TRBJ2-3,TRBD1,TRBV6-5,CASSPQIQLRTGLYF,TGTGCCAGCAGCCCCCAAATCCAACTCCGGACAGGGTTGTATTTT
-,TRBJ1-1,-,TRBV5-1,CASSLAPGFDTEAFF,TGCGCCAGCAGCTTGGCCCCGGGATTCGACACTGAAGCTTTCTTT
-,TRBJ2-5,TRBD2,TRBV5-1,CATRSGGSQETQYF,TGCGCCACTCGGAGCGGGGGAAGCCAAGAGACCCAGTACTTC
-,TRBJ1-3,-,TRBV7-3,CASSLTKWMGSSGNTIYF,TGTGCCAGCAGCTTAACGAAGTGGATGGGGTCCTCTGGAAACACCATATATTTT
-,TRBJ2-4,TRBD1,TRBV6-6,CASSYSGDATGVQCF,TGTGCCAGCAGTTACTCTGGCGACGCAACAGGGGTGCAATGTTTC
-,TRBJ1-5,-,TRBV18,CASSGGGIRGNQPQHF,TGTGCCAGCTCAGGAGGGGGTATTCGGGGAAATCAGCCCCAGCATTTT
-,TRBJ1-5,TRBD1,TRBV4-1,CASSQAPLGTAYQPQHF,TGCGCCAGCAGCCAAGCTCCCCTCGGGACAGCTTATCAGCCCCAGCATTTT
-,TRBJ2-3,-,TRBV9,CASSPFPVGRTDTQYF,TGTGCCAGCAGCCCTTTCCCCGTGGGACGCACAGATACGCAGTATTTT
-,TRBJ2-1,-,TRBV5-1,CASAASVGGGAEQFF,TGCGCCAGCGCAGCGTCGGTGGGTGGGGGCGCGGAGCAGTTCTTC
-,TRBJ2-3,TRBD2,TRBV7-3,CASSPTGGGLGDTQYF,TGTGCCAGCAGCCCCACGGGCGGGGGGCTCGGAGATACGCAGTATTTT
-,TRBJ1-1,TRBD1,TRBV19,CASSIEKGAIRNTEAFF,TGTGCCAGTAGTATAGAAAAGGGGGCGATTAGGAACACTGAAGCTTTCTTT